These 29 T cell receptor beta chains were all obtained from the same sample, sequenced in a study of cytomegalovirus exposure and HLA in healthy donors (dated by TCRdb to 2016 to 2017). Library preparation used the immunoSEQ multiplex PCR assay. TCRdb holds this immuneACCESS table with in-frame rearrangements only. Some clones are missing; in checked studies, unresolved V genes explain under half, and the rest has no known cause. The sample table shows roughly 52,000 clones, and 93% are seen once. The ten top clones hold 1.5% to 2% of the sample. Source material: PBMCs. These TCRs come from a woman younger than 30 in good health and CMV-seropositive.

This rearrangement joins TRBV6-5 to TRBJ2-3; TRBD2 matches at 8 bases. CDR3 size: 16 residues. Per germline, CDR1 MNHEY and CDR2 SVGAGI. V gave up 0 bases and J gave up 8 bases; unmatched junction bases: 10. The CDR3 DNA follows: TGTGCCAGCAGTTACTCGACTAGCGTGGGAGTGGGTACGCAGTATTTT. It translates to CASSYSTSVGVGTQYF.

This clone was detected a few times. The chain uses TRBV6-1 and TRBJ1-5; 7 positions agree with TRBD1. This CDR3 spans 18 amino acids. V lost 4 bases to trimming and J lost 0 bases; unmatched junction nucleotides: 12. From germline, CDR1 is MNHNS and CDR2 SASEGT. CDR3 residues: CASSADRVVASSNQPQHF. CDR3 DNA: TGTGCCAGCAGTGCTGACAGGGTGGTTGCCTCTAGCAATCAGCCCCAGCATTTT.

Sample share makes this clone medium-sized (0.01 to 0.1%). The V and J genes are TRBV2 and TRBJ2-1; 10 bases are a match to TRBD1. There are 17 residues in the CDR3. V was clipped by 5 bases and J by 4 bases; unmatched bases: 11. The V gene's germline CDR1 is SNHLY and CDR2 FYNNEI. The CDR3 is CASSTTMGQGPYNEQFF. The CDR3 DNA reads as TGTGCCAGCAGTACTACGATGGGACAGGGGCCTTACAATGAGCAGTTCTTC.

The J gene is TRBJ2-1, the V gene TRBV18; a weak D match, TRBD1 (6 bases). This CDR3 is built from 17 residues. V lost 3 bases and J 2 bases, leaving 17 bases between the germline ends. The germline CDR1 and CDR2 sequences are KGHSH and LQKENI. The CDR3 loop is CASSPSRSDSTYNEQFF. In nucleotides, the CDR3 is TGTGCCAGCTCACCCTCTCGGTCGGACAGCACCTACAATGAGCAGTTCTTC.

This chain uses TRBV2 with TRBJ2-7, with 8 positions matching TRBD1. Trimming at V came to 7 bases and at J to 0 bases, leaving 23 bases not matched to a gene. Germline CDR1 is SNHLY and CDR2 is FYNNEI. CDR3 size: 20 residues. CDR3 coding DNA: TGTGCCAGCACAAATCCTTTAGATGTCAGGGGGCCAAAAATCTCCTACGAGCAGTACTTC. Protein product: CASTNPLDVRGPKISYEQYF. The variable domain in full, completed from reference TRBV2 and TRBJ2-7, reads EPEVTQTPSHQVTQMGQEVILRCVPISNHLYFYWYRQILGQKVEFLVSFYNNEISEKSEIFDDQFSVERPDGSNFTLKIRSTKLEDSAMYFCASTNPLDVRGPKISYEQYFGPGTRLTVT.

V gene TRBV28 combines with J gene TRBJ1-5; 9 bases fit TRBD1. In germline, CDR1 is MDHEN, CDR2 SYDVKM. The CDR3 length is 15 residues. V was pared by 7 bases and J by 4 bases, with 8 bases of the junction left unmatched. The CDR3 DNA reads TGTGCCAGCATCACCAACGGACAGGGGAATCAGCCCCAGCATTTT. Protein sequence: CASITNGQGNQPQHF.

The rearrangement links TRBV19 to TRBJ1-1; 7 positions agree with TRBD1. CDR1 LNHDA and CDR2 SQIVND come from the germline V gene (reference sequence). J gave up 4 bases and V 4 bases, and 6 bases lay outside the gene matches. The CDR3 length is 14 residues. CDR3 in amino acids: CASSTRQGGTEAFF. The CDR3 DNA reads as TGTGCCAGTAGTACCAGACAGGGAGGCACTGAAGCTTTCTTT.

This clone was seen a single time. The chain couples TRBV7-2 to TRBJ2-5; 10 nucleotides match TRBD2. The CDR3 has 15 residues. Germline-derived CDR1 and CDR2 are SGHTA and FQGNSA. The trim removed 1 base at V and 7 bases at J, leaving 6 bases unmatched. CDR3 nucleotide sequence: TGTGCCAGCAGCTTAGAGCGGGGGGGACGTTGGACCCAGTACTTC. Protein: CASSLERGGRWTQYF. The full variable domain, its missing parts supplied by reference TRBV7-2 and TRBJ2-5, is GAGVSQSPSNKVTEKGKDVELRCDPISGHTALYWYRQSLGQGLEFLIYFQGNSAPDKSGLPSDRFSAERTGGSVSTLTIQRTQQEDSAVYLCASSLERGGRWTQYFGPGTRLLVL.

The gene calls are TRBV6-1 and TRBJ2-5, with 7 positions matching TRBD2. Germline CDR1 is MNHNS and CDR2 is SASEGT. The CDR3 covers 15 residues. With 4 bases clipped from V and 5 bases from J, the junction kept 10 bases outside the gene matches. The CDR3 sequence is CASSASGDLGETQYF. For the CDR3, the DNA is TGTGCCAGCAGTGCTAGCGGCGACTTGGGGGAGACCCAGTACTTC.

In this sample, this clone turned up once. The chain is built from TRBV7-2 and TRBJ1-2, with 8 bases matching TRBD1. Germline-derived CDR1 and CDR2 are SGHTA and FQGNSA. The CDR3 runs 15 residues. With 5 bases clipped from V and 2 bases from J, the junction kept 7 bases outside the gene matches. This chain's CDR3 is CASSPVDRVNYGYTF. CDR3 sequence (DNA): TGTGCCAGCAGCCCCGTGGACAGGGTAAACTATGGCTACACCTTC.

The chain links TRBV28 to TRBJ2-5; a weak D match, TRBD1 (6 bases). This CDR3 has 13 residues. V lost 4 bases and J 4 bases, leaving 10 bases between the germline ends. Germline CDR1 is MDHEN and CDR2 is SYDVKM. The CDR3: CASSSPDRETQYF. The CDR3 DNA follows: TGTGCCAGCAGTTCCCCGGACAGAGAGACCCAGTACTTC.

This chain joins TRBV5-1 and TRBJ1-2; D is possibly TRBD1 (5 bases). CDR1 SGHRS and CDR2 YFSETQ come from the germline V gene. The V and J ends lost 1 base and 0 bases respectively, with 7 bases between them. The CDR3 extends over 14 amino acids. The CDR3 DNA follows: TGCGCCAGCAGCTTGACAGGCACTAACTATGGCTACACCTTC. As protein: CASSLTGTNYGYTF. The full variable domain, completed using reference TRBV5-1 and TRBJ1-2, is KAGVTQTPRYLIKTRGQQVTLSCSPISGHRSVSWYQQTPGQGLQFLFEYFSETQRNKGNFPGRFSGRQFSNSRSEMNVSTLELGDSALYLCASSLTGTNYGYTFGSGTRLTVV.

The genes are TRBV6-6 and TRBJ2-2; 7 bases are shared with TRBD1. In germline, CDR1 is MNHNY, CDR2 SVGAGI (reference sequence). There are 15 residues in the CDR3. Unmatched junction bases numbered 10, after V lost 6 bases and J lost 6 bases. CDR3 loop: CASSLDREGAGELFF. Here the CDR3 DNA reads TGTGCCAGCAGCCTTGACAGGGAAGGAGCCGGGGAGCTGTTTTTT.

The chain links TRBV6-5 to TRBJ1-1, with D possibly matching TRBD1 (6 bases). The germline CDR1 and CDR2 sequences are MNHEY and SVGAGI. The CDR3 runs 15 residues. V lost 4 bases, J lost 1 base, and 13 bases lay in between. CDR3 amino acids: CASSSSTQGNTEAFF. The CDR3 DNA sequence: TGTGCCAGCAGTTCTAGTACACAGGGGAACACTGAAGCTTTCTTT.

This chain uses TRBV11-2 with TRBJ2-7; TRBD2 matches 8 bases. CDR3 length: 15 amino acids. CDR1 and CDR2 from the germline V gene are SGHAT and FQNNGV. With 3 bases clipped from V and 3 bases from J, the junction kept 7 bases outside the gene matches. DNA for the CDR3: TGTGCCAGCAGCTTTTTAGCGGGGAAATACTACGAGCAGTACTTC. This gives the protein CASSFLAGKYYEQYF.

This CDR3 is CASSLDGEGFPYEQYF. The CDR3 DNA sequence: TGTGCCAGCAGCTTAGATGGTGAGGGTTTCCCCTACGAGCAGTACTTC. The V call is TRBV11-2, the J call TRBJ2-7, with TRBD2 as a possible D gene (5 bases). The ends were cut back, 0 bases at V and 2 bases at J, with 14 bases in the middle. Germline-derived CDR1 and CDR2 are SGHAT and FQNNGV. The CDR3 is made up of 16 amino acids.

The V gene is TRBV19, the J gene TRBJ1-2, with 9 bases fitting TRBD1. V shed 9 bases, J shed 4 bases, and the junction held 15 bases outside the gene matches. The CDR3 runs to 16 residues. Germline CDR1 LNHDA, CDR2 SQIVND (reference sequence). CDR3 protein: CASQRSTGGATYGYTF. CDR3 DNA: TGTGCCAGCCAAAGGTCAACAGGGGGCGCGACCTATGGCTACACCTTC.

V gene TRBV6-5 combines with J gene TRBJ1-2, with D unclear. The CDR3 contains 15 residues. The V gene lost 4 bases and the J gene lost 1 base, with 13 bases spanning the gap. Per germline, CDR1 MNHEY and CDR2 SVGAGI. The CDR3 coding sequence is TGTGCCAGCAGTTCGTCACAGTATCTTAACTATGGCTACACCTTC. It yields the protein CASSSSQYLNYGYTF.

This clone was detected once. In DNA, the CDR3 is TGTGCCAGCAGCCCGACAGGAGACACTGAAGCTTTCTTT. This gives the protein CASSPTGDTEAFF. The chain links TRBV27 to TRBJ1-1; D might be TRBD1 (6 bases). Trimming removed 6 bases from V and 3 bases from J, with 11 bases in between. The germline V gene encodes CDR1 MNHEY and CDR2 SMNVEV (reference sequence). The CDR3 is made up of 13 amino acids.

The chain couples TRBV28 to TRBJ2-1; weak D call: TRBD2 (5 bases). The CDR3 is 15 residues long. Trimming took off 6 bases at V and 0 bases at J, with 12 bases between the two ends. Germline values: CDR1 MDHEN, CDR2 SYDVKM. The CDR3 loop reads CASSQGLRSYNEQFF. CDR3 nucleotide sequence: TGTGCCAGCAGCCAAGGACTTCGCTCCTACAATGAGCAGTTCTTC.

CDR3 sequence reads: CASSPGLDPAYNEQFF. The CDR3, as DNA: TGTGCCAGCAGTCCGGGACTAGACCCCGCCTACAATGAGCAGTTCTTC. J is TRBJ2-1 and V is TRBV2; 8 bases are a match to TRBD2. V shed 5 bases and J 2 bases; nucleotides not matched to a gene: 8. This CDR3 comprises 16 residues. CDR1 is SNHLY, CDR2 FYNNEI, per germline.

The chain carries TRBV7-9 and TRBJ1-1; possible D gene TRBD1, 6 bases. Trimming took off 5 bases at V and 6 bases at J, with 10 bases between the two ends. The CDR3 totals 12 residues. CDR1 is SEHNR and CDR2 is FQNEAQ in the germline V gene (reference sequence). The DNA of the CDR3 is TGTGCCAGCAGCCTGGGGGCCCCTGAAGCTTTCTTT. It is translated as CASSLGAPEAFF.

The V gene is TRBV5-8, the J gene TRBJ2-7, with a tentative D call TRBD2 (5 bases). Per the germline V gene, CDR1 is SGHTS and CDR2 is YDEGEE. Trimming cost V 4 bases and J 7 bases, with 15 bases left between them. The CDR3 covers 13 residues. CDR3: CASSPGRAREQYF. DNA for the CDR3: TGTGCCAGCAGCCCGGGGAGAGCTCGGGAGCAGTACTTC. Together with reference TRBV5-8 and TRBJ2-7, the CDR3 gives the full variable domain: EAGVTQSPTHLIKTRGQQATLRCSPISGHTSVYWYQQALGLGLQFLLWYDEGEERNRGNFPPRFSGRQFPNYSSELNVNALELEDSALYLCASSPGRAREQYFGPGTRLTVT.

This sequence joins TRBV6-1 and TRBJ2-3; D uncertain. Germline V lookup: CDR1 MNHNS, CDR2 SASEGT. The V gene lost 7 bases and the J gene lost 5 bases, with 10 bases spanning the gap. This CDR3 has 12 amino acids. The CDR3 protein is CASKTQLDTQYF. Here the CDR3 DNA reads TGTGCCAGCAAGACACAGTTAGATACGCAGTATTTT.

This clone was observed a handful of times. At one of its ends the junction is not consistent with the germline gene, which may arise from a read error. The CDR3 spells CASSFPQQQIF. CDR3 DNA: TGTGCCAGCAGTTTTCCCCAACAACAGATCTTT. The J gene is TRBJ1-1, the V gene TRBV28; no reliable D call. CDR1 and CDR2 from the germline V gene are MDHEN and SYDVKM. This CDR3 is 11 amino acids long.

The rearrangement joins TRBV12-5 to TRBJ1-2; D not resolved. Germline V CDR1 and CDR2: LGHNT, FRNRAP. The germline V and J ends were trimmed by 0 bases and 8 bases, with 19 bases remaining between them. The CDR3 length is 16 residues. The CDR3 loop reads CASGLVLRGRHEGYTF. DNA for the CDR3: TGTGCTAGTGGTTTGGTACTTAGAGGGAGGCATGAGGGCTACACCTTC. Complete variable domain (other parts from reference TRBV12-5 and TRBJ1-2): DARVTQTPRHKVTEMGQEVTMRCQPILGHNTVFWYRQTMMQGLELLAYFRNRAPLDDSGMPKDRFSAEMPDATLATLKIQPSEPRDSAVYFCASGLVLRGRHEGYTFGSGTRLTVV.

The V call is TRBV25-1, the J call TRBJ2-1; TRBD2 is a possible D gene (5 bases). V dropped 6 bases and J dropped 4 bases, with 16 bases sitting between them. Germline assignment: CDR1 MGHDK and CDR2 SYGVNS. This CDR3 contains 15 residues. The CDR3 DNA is TGTGCCAGCAGGGAACGGGGATCCCTTTACAATGAGCAGTTCTTC. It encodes CASRERGSLYNEQFF.

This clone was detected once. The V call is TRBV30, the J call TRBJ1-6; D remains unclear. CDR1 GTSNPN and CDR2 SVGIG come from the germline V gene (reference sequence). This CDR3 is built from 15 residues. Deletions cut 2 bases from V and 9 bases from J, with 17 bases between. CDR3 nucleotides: TGTGCCTGGAGTCTGAGGACTCTTGCGCCTTCACCCCTCCACTTT. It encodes CAWSLRTLAPSPLHF.

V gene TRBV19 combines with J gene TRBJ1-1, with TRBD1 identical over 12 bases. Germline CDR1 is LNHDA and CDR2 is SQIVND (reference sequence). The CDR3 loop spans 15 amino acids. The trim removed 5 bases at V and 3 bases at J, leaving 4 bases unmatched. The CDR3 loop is CASSGTGGRYTEAFF. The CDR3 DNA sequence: TGTGCCAGTAGTGGGACAGGGGGCCGGTACACTGAAGCTTTCTTT.